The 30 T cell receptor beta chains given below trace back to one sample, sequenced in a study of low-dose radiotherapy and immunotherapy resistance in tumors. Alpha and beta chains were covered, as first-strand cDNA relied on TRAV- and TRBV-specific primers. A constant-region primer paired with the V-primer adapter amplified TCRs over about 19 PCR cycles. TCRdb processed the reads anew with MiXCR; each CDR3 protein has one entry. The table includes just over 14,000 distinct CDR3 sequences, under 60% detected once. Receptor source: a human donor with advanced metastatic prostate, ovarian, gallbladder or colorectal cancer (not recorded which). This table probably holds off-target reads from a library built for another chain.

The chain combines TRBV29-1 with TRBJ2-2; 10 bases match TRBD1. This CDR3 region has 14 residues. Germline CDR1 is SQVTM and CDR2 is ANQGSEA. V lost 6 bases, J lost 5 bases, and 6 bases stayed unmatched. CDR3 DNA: TGCAGCGTGGACGGGACAGGGGTTACCGGGGAGCTGTTTTTT. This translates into CSVDGTGVTGELFF.

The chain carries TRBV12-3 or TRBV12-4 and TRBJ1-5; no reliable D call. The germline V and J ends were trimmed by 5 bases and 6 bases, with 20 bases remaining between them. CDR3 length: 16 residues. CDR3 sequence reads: CASSHGLPVSGQPQHF. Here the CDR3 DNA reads TGTGCCAGCAGTCACGGACTCCCGGTTAGCGGTCAGCCCCAGCATTTT.

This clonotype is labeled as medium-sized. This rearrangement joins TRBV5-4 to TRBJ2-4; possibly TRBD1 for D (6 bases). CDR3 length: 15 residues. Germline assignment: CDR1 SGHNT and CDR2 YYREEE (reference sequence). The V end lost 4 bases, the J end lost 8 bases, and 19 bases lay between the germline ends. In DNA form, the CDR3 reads TGTGCCAGCAGCGGGGGCAGGGCCTCACGGGACATTCAGTACTTC. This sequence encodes CASSGGRASRDIQYF. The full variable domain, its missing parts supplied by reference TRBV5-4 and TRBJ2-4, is ETGVTQSPTHLIKTRGQQVTLRCSSQSGHNTVSWYQQALGQGPQFIFQYYREEENGRGNFPPRFSGLQFPNYSSELNVNALELDDSALYLCASSGGRASRDIQYFGAGTRLSVL.

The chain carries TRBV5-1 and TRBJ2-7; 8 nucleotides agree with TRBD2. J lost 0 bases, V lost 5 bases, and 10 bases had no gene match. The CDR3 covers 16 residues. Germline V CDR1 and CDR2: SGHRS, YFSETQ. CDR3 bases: TGCGCCAGCAGTTCGCAACGGGGGGGATACTCCTACGAGCAGTACTTC. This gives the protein CASSSQRGGYSYEQYF.

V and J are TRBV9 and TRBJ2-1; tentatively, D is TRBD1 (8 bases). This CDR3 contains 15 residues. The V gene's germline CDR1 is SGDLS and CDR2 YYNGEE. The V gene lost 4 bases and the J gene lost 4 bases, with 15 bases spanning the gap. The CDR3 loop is CASSPGGGRYNEQFF. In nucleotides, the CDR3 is TGTGCCAGCAGCCCAGGGGGCGGGAGATACAATGAGCAGTTCTTC.

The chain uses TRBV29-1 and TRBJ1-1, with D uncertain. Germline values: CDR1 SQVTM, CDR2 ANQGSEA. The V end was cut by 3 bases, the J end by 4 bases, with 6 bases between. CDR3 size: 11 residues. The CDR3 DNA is TGCAGCGTTGAGTACGGCACTGAAGCTTTCTTT. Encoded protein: CSVEYGTEAFF. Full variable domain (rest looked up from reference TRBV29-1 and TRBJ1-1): SAVISQKPSRDICQRGTSLTIQCQVDSQVTMMFWYRQQPGQSLTLIATANQGSEATYESGFVIDKFPISRPNLTFSTLTVSNMSPEDSSIYLCSVEYGTEAFFGQGTRLTVV.

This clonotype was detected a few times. The CDR3 sequence: CSVEETQETQYF. The DNA for the CDR3 is TGCAGCGTTGAGGAGACTCAAGAGACCCAGTACTTC. This rearrangement joins TRBV29-1 to TRBJ2-5; no reliable D call. Germline assignment: CDR1 SQVTM and CDR2 ANQGSEA. This CDR3 contains 12 residues. V gave up 3 bases and J gave up 2 bases, with 7 bases separating them.

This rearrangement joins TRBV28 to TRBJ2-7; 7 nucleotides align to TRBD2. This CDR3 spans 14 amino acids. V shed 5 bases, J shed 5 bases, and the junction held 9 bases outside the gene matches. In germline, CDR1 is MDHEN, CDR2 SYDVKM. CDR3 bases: TGTGCCAGCAGTGTCGGGACGGGGAGGGACGAGCAGTACTTC. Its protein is CASSVGTGRDEQYF.

CDR3 nucleotides: TGTGCCAGCAGTGTCAACCTAGCGGGAGTGTGGAACGAGCAGTACTTC. Its translation: CASSVNLAGVWNEQYF. The V gene is TRBV6-2 or TRBV6-3, the J gene TRBJ2-7; 10 nucleotides align to TRBD2. V shed 5 bases and J 5 bases; nucleotides not matched to a gene: 12. This CDR3 comprises 16 residues. Germline CDR1 MNHEY, CDR2 SVGEGT.

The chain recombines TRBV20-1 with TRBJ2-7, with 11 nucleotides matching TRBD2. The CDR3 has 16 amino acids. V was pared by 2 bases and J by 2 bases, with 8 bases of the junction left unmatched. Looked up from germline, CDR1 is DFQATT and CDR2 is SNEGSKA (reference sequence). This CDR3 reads CSARTTLAGVPYEQYF. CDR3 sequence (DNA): TGCAGTGCTAGAACTACACTAGCGGGGGTGCCCTACGAGCAGTACTTC.

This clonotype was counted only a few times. For the CDR3, the DNA is TGTGCCAGCAGCTATGGGAGTGACGCCTATAATTCACCCCTCCACTTT. It specifies CASSYGSDAYNSPLHF. This chain links TRBV5-5 with TRBJ1-6; D not resolved. Trimming cost V 3 bases and J 2 bases, with 12 bases left between them. Germline CDR1 reads SGHKS; CDR2 reads YYEKEE (reference sequence). The CDR3 spans 16 residues. The complete variable domain, with remaining parts taken from reference TRBV5-5 and TRBJ1-6, reads DAGVTQSPTHLIKTRGQQVTLRCSPISGHKSVSWYQQVLGQGPQFIFQYYEKEERGRGNFPDRFSARQFPNYSSELNVNALLLGDSALYLCASSYGSDAYNSPLHFGNGTRLTVT.

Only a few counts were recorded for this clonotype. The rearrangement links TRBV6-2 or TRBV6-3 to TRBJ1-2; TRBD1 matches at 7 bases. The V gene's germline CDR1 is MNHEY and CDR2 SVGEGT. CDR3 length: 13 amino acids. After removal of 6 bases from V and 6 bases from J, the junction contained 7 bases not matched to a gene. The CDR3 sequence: CASRNTGVDGYTF. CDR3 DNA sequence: TGTGCCAGCAGGAATACAGGGGTCGATGGCTACACCTTC.

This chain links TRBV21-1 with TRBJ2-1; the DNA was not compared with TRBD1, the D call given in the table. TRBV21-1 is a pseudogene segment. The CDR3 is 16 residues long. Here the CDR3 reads CASSKLVSTRGNEQFF. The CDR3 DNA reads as TGTGCCAGCAGCAAGTTAGTGTCAACGCGGGGGAATGAGCAGTTCTTC.

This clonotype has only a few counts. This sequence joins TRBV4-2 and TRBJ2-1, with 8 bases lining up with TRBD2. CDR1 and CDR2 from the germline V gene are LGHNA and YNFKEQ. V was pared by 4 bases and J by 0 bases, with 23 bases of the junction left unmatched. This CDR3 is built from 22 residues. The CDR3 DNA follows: TGTGCCAGCAGCCCCTCGGCTCTTTCCGGGAGGGCCGTATCGAGCTCCTACAATGAGCAGTTCTTC. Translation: CASSPSALSGRAVSSSYNEQFF.

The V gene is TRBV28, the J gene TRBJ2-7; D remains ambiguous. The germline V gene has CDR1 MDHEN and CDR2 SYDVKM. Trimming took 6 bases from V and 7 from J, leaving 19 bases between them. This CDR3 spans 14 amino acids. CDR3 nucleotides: TGTGCCAGCAGAGACGCTAAGGTGGTTAGGGAGCAGTACTTC. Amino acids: CASRDAKVVREQYF.

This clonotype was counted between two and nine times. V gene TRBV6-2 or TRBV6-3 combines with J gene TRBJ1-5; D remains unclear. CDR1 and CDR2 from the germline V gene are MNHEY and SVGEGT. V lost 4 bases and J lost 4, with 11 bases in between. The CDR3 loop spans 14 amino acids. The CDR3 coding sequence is TGTGCCAGCAGTTTCTCGTTACTGAATCAGCCCCAGCATTTT. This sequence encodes CASSFSLLNQPQHF.

CDR3: CASKRTSGAQETQYF. The DNA for the CDR3 is TGTGCCAGCAAGAGGACTAGCGGGGCCCAAGAGACCCAGTACTTC. J is TRBJ2-5 and V is TRBV5-6, with 12 bases identical to TRBD2. Trimming cost V 6 bases and J 1 base; bases outside gene matches: 4. The CDR3 totals 15 residues. Germline values: CDR1 SGHDT, CDR2 YYEEEE.

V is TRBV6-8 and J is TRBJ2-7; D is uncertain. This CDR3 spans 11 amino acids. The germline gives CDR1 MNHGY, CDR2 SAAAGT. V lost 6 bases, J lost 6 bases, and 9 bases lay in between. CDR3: CASSHGPEQYF. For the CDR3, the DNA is TGTGCCAGCAGCCACGGACCCGAGCAGTACTTC.

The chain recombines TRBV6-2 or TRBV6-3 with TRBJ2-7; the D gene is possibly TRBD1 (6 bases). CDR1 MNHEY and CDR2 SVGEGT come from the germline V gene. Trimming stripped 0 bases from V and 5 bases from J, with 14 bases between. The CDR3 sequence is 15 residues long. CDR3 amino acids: CASSYSRGSINEQYF. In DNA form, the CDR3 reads TGTGCCAGCAGTTACTCCAGGGGTAGTATTAACGAGCAGTACTTC.

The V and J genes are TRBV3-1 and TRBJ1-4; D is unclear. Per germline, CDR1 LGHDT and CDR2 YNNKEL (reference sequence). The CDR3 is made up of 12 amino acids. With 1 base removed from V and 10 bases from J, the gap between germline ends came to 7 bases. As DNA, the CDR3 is TGTGCCAGCAGCCAAGGAGAGGTAAAACTGTTTTTT. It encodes CASSQGEVKLFF.

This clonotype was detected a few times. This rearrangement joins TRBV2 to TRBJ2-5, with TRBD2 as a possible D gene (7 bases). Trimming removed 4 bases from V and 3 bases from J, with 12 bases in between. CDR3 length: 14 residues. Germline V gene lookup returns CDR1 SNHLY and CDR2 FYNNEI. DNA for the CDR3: TGTGCCAGCAGTGGGGGGCTAGCGGAAGAGACCCAGTACTTC. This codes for CASSGGLAEETQYF.

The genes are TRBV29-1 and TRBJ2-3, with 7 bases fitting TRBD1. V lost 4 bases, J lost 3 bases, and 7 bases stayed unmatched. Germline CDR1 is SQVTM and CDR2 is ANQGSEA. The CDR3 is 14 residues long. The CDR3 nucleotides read TGCAGCGTTGTGCAGACCAGGGGGACAGATACGCAGTATTTT. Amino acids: CSVVQTRGTDTQYF.

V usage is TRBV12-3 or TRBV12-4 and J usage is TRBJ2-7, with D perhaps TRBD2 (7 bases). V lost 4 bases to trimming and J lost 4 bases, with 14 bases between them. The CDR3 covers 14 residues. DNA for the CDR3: TGTGCCAGCAGTTCCTTAGGGGGGGAGTACGAGCAGTACTTC. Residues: CASSSLGGEYEQYF.

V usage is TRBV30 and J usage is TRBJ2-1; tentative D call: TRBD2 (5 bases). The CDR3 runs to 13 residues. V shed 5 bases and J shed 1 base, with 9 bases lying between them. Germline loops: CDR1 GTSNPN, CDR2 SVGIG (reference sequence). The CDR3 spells CAWEGSSYNEQFF. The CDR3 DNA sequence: TGTGCCTGGGAAGGGAGTTCCTACAATGAGCAGTTCTTC.

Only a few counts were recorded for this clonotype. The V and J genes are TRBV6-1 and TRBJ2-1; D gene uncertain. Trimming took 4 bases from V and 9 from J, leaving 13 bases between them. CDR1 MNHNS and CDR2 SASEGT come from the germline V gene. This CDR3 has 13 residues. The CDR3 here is CASSAIAGGEQFF. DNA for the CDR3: TGTGCCAGCAGTGCTATCGCCGGCGGTGAGCAGTTCTTC.

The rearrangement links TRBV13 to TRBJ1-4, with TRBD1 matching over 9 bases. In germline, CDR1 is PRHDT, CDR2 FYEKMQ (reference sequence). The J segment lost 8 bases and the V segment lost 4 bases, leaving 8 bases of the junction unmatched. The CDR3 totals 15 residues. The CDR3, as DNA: TGTGCCAGCAGCTCTCAGGGACAGGGCTACGAAAAACTGTTTTTT. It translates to CASSSQGQGYEKLFF.

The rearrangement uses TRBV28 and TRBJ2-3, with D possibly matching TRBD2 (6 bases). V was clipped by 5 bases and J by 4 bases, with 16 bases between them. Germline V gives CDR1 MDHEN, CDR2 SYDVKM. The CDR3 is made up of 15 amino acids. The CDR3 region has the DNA TGTGCCAGCAGTCCACCCTCCGGGGGAGCAGATACGCAGTATTTT. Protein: CASSPPSGGADTQYF.

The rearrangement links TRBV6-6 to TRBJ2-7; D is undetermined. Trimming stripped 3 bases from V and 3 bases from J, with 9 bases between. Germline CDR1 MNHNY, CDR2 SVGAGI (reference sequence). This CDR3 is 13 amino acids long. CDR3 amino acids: CASSYDTLYEQYF. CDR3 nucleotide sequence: TGTGCCAGCAGTTATGACACACTCTACGAGCAGTACTTC.

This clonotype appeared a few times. The CDR3 DNA is TGCAGGATTATTGGTGGCCACTCCTACAATGAGCAGTTCTTC. Protein product: CRIIGGHSYNEQFF. This chain links TRBV20-1 with TRBJ2-1, with D hard to call. Germline lookup yields CDR1 DFQATT and CDR2 SNEGSKA (reference sequence). The CDR3 sequence is 14 residues long.

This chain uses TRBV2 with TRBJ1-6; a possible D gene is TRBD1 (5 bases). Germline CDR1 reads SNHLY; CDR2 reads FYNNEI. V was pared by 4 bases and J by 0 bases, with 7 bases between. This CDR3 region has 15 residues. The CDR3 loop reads CASSAGSSYNSPLHF. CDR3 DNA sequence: TGTGCCAGCAGTGCAGGGAGCTCCTATAATTCACCCCTCCACTTT.